The 19 T cell receptor beta chains in this list originate from one sample, sequenced in a study of tumor-infiltrating lymphocytes in primary liver carcinoma. The blood RNA (from unsorted whole blood) was obtained, and germline DNA was also extracted. The researchers produced TCR beta cDNA from roughly 550 ng total RNA with a constant-region primer. TCR beta libraries came from three nested multiplex PCR rounds using slightly modified ARM-PCR. TRBV1-TRBV30 forward primers and a C-beta reverse primer were used in the first two PCR rounds, which each ran for about 11 cycles. TCRdb called the multiplex PCR reads again in MiXCR, with one record for every CDR3 protein. Altogether some 190,000 distinct CDR3 sequences are present, over 50% being singletons, with the ten largest covering approximately 68%. Sequenced sample: peripheral blood. These TCRs come from a man in his forties with primary liver carcinoma and hepatitis B virus infection.

A word on this clonotype: Since a much larger clone is just one base distant, this may be a read error. This rearrangement joins TRBV11-2 to TRBJ1-1; D is uncertain. V gave up 4 bases and J gave up 1 base, with 16 bases separating them. The CDR3 has 16 residues. CDR1 and CDR2 (germline): SGHAT, FQNNGV. Here the CDR3 reads CASSSRCRGRNTEAFF. For the CDR3, the DNA is TGTGCCAGCAGCTCCAGGTGCCGCGGGAGGAACACTGAAGCTTTCTTT.

This clonotype was recorded only once. Likely a read error: the CDR3 ends without its conserved phenylalanine or tryptophan. The gene calls are TRBV11-2 and TRBJ2-5; D tentatively fits TRBD1 or TRBD2 (5 bases each). The germline gives CDR1 SGHAT, CDR2 FQNNGV. V was trimmed by 1 base and J by 1 base, leaving 10 bases between them. CDR3 size: 15 residues. The CDR3 region has the DNA TGTGCCAGCAGCTTAGGAGGGGCCTTCCAAGAGACCCAGTACTTA. The encoded protein is CASSLGGAFQETQYL.

This clonotype was detected a few times. A junction end diverges from the germline sequence, so it may reflect a read error. The rearrangement uses TRBV4-1 and TRBJ2-1, with TRBD2 matching over 13 bases. The CDR3 has 20 residues. Germline loops: CDR1 MGHRA, CDR2 YSYEKL. The CDR3 loop reads CANSHLGLAGKLVGYNEQFF. DNA for the CDR3: TGCGCCAACAGCCACCTGGGACTAGCGGGAAAGTTAGTGGGATACAATGAGCAGTTCTTC.

In this sample, this clonotype turned up once. This sequence may be a read error, since a much larger clone differs from it by one base. The genes are TRBV29-1 and TRBJ2-5; 9 bases fit TRBD2. Germline values: CDR1 SQVTM, CDR2 ANQGSEA. The CDR3 totals 14 residues. Trimming cost V 7 bases and J 2 bases; bases outside gene matches: 8. This CDR3 reads CSATGLAPQETQYF. CDR3 coding DNA: TGCAGCGCCACGGGACTAGCCCCGCAAGAGACCCAGTACTTC.

This clonotype has only a few counts. This chain links TRBV6-1 with TRBJ2-3; D is perhaps TRBD1 (6 bases). Between the trimmed V and J ends, which lost 6 bases and 2 bases, there was a span of 24 bases. CDR1 MNHNS and CDR2 SASEGT come from the germline V gene. This CDR3 comprises 18 residues. CDR3: CASRGSGTLGSPTDTQYF. Here the CDR3 DNA reads TGTGCCAGCAGAGGCTCCGGGACATTAGGTTCCCCCACAGATACGCAGTATTTT.

This clonotype was observed a handful of times. CDR3 nucleotides: TGCGCCAGCAGCCAACTACAGGGCACCGGGGAGCTGTTTTTT. Translated, it gives CASSQLQGTGELFF. The rearrangement joins TRBV4-1 to TRBJ2-2; a weak D match, TRBD1 (6 bases). Germline CDR1 reads MGHRA; CDR2 reads YSYEKL. V was cut by 2 bases and J by 4 bases, with 8 bases left in between. The CDR3 contains 14 residues.

The chain links TRBV4-1 to TRBJ2-7, with 10 bases fitting TRBD2. V was clipped by 5 bases and J by 6 bases; unmatched bases: 13. The CDR3 is 16 residues long. The germline V gene has CDR1 MGHRA and CDR2 YSYEKL. The CDR3 nucleotides are TGCGCCAGCAGCAAAAAGTCGCTAGCGGGAGCGGGCGAGCAGTACTTC. This sequence encodes CASSKKSLAGAGEQYF.

The J gene is TRBJ1-1, the V gene TRBV11-2; 9 bases match TRBD1. With 10 bases clipped from V and 1 base from J, the junction kept 7 bases outside the gene matches. The germline V gene has CDR1 SGHAT and CDR2 FQNNGV. The CDR3 has 14 amino acids. The CDR3 nucleotides are TGTGCCAACAAATGGGGACAGGGGAACACTGAAGCTTTCTTT. Its translation is CANKWGQGNTEAFF.

Remarks on this clonotype: One end of the junction fails to match germline, which may point to a read error. The gene calls are TRBV11-2 and TRBJ2-7, with 9 bases fitting TRBD2. The CDR3 length is 15 residues. CDR1 and CDR2 (germline): SGHAT, FQNNGV. The CDR3 DNA sequence: TGTGCCAGCAGCTTTGAGGCTAGCGGGGCCTACGAGCAGTGCTTC. It codes for CASSFEASGAYEQCF.

Concerning this clonotype itself: The junction departs from the called germline gene at one end, perhaps through a read error. The gene calls are TRBV29-1 and TRBJ2-3; D remains unclear. The CDR3 loop spans 13 amino acids. Germline V gene data show CDR1 as SQVTM and CDR2 as ANQGSEA. The CDR3 sequence is CSIDCISTDTQYF. CDR3 bases: TGCAGCATTGACTGTATTAGCACAGATACGCAGTATTTT.

This clonotype has more than one count but fewer than ten. The chain recombines TRBV12-3 or TRBV12-4 with TRBJ2-1; the match to TRBD2 covers 10 bases. This CDR3 has 14 residues. The junction had 8 bases not matched to a gene; V was cut back by 6 bases and J by 9 bases. Here the CDR3 DNA reads TGTGCCAGCAGCGCAGGACTAGCGGCCGGTGAGCAGTTCTTC. It encodes CASSAGLAAGEQFF.

This clonotype was observed a single time. The CDR3 does not close with the conserved phenylalanine or tryptophan, likely indicating a read error. The chain recombines TRBV12-3 or TRBV12-4 with TRBJ1-2, with D tentatively TRBD1 (6 bases). Deletions cut 6 bases from V and 7 bases from J, with 18 bases between. This CDR3 has 14 amino acids. This CDR3 reads CASSPTGSTSGYTL. CDR3 in DNA: TGTGCCAGCAGCCCTACAGGGTCGACTTCTGGCTACACCTTG.

This clonotype was seen a few times. The chain employs TRBV11-2 and TRBJ2-1; TRBD2 aligns across 7 bases. This CDR3 comprises 16 residues. Germline CDR1 SGHAT, CDR2 FQNNGV. V gave up 0 bases and J gave up 15 bases; unmatched junction bases: 17. CDR3 loop: CASSLDSLAARRGGFF. As DNA, the CDR3 is TGTGCCAGCAGCTTAGATTCGCTAGCGGCCCGGAGGGGTGGGTTCTTC.

On this clonotype: One end of the junction varies from germline; a read error may be responsible. J is TRBJ2-2 and V is TRBV11-2, with TRBD2 identical over 8 bases. The CDR3 runs 15 residues. Germline lookup yields CDR1 SGHAT and CDR2 FQNNGV. The CDR3: CANSLAGTNAGELFF. DNA of the CDR3: TGTGCCAACAGCTTAGCGGGGACGAACGCCGGGGAGCTGTTTTTT.

A note on this clonotype: A much more abundant neighbour one base away suggests this may be a read error. This CDR3 fails to terminate in the conserved phenylalanine or tryptophan, so it likely reflects a read error. The chain links TRBV11-2 to TRBJ2-1, with D maybe TRBD2 (5 bases). The CDR3 has 15 residues. Germline V CDR1 and CDR2: SGHAT, FQNNGV. V was pared by 5 bases and J by 2 bases, with 13 bases between. The DNA for the CDR3 is TGTGCCAGCAGCGGATTGAGCGGTACCTACAATGAGCAGTTCTTA. This codes for CASSGLSGTYNEQFL.

V and J are TRBV6-5 and TRBJ1-5; no clear D gene. Germline V gene data show CDR1 as MNHEY and CDR2 as SVGAGI. CDR3 size: 15 residues. V was cut by 5 bases and J by 0 bases, with 11 bases left in between. CDR3 coding DNA: TGTGCCAGCAGTCGAGACCTTAATAGCAATCAGCCCCAGCATTTT. It specifies CASSRDLNSNQPQHF.

Only a few counts were recorded for this clonotype. V is TRBV6-1 and J is TRBJ2-1, with TRBD1 matching over 7 bases. The germline gives CDR1 MNHNS, CDR2 SASEGT. The V segment lost 6 bases and the J segment 4 bases; nucleotides outside the gene matches: 6. The CDR3 is made up of 14 amino acids. Here the CDR3 reads CASSRDSVYNEQFF. The DNA for the CDR3 is TGTGCCAGCAGCCGGGACAGCGTGTACAATGAGCAGTTCTTC.

This chain uses TRBV6-6 with TRBJ1-5, with D perhaps TRBD1 (5 bases). Trimming shortened V by 6 bases and J by 2 bases, and 14 bases separated the two germline ends. The CDR3 is 15 residues long. Germline V gives CDR1 MNHNY, CDR2 SVGAGI (reference sequence). CDR3 nucleotide sequence: TGTGCCAGCAGCCGGGGACGGACTCGCAATCAGCCCCAGCATTTT. Translating it yields CASSRGRTRNQPQHF.

This chain links TRBV29-1 with TRBJ1-2, with a possible D match to TRBD1 (5 bases). This CDR3 has 18 residues. V was trimmed by 4 bases and J by 0 bases, leaving 24 bases between them. Germline V gene data show CDR1 as SQVTM and CDR2 as ANQGSEA. CDR3 in amino acids: CSVGAPTGTKMANYGYTF. The DNA of the CDR3 is TGCAGCGTTGGGGCACCAACAGGAACTAAAATGGCTAACTATGGCTACACCTTC. Variable domain in full (rest from reference TRBV29-1 and TRBJ1-2): SAVISQKPSRDICQRGTSLTIQCQVDSQVTMMFWYRQQPGQSLTLIATANQGSEATYESGFVIDKFPISRPNLTFSTLTVSNMSPEDSSIYLCSVGAPTGTKMANYGYTFGSGTRLTVV.